This is a list of T cell receptor beta chains from one sample in a study of cytomegalovirus exposure and HLA in healthy donors. Method: immunoSEQ multiplex PCR; TCRdb's copy keeps in-frame clones and lacks some. The repertoire has about 69,000 clones, approximately 94% of them found once; the top ten carry about 0.93%. Sequences were obtained from PBMCs. The receptors were gathered from a woman aged 18-29 years in good health and CMV-seronegative. Both conserved end residues are part of each CDR3. A D gene is named only where the DNA matches it firmly. Some rows have no size entry. The others give once, few or many, or a class for an expanded clone.

D gene | J gene | clone size | V gene | CDR3 DNA | CDR3 protein
. | TRBJ2-5 | . | TRBV5-4 | TGTGCCAGCAGCTTGGATCTGGAGACCCAGTACTTC | CASSLDLETQYF
. | TRBJ1-2 | . | TRBV13 | TGTGCCAGCAGCTTTGGGATCCGGGAGGGAGAGGGAGGCTACACCTTC | CASSFGIREGEGGYTF
. | TRBJ2-7 | . | TRBV27 | TGTGCCAGCAGTTACAACCCCCTCCTTTCCTACGAGCAGTACTTC | CASSYNPLLSYEQYF
. | TRBJ2-1 | . | TRBV6-5 | TGTGCCACCAGCCTTACCGGCCAGGCCCCCTACGAGCAGTTCTTC | CATSLTGQAPYEQFF
TRBD1 | TRBJ1-2 | . | TRBV10-3 | TGTGCCATCAGTGAGCTAGGGACAGGAGAACGGTATGGCTACACCTTC | CAISELGTGERYGYTF
. | TRBJ1-5 | . | TRBV6-5 | TGTGCCAGCAGTTACTCGAGTGGTGGCAATCAGCCCCAGCATTTT | CASSYSSGGNQPQHF
. | TRBJ2-1 | . | TRBV28 | TGTGCCAGCAGCCCCTTGTGGGGCAAGGGGCGCAATGAGCAGTTCTTC | CASSPLWGKGRNEQFF
. | TRBJ2-7 | . | TRBV6-5 | TGTGCCAGCAGTGGAGGGGTTGCTCTCTCCTACGAGCAGTACTTC | CASSGGVALSYEQYF
. | TRBJ1-5 | . | TRBV6-1 | TGTGCCAGCAGTGAAGCTAGCTGGCAGCCCCAGCATTTT | CASSEASWQPQHF
. | TRBJ2-1 | . | TRBV7-9 | TGTGCCAGCAGCCCATTTGGGCTCGGAAATGAGCAGTTCTTC | CASSPFGLGNEQFF
. | TRBJ2-2 | . | TRBV5-6 | TGTGCCAGCGCAGGGGTGGGTACCGGGGAGCTGTTTTTT | CASAGVGTGELFF
TRBD2 | TRBJ2-2 | . | TRBV11-3 | TGTGCCAGCAGCTGGGGACTAGCGGACGTCACCGGGGAGCTGTTTTTT | CASSWGLADVTGELFF
TRBD2 | TRBJ2-1 | . | TRBV2 | TGTGCCAGCAGGGTACGACTAGCGGGGTTCAATGAGCAGTTCTTC | CASRVRLAGFNEQFF
. | TRBJ2-7 | . | TRBV19 | TGTGCCAGTTCCGTACAGGGAGCAGCTTCCTACGAGCAGTACTTC | CASSVQGAASYEQYF
TRBD2 | TRBJ2-3 | few | TRBV6-4 | TGTGCCAGCAGTGAGCGGGGGGCCACAGATACGCAGTATTTT | CASSERGATDTQYF
. | TRBJ2-3 | once | TRBV6-4 | TGTGCCAGCAGTGACTCTGAGGAGTCCACAGATACGCAGTATTTT | CASSDSEESTDTQYF
. | TRBJ2-7 | . | TRBV7-7 | TGTGCTAGCAGCCTACGTCGGGGCTACGAGCAGTACTTC | CASSLRRGYEQYF